Presented here are 10 T cell receptor beta chains from one specimen sequenced in a study of blood T cell repertoires in COVID-19. Assay: immunoSEQ multiplex PCR; the TCRdb copy retains only in-frame clones and omits some. This sample has 200,000 to 250,000 clones; approximately 80% occur once, and the top ten carry 15% to 20%. The specimen was peripheral blood. The receptors come from a man aged 25 to 45 with active or convalescent COVID-19.

This chain uses TRBV30 with TRBJ1-1, with 7 bases fitting TRBD1. The V gene's germline CDR1 is GTSNPN and CDR2 SVGIG (reference sequence). This CDR3 comprises 13 residues. The V gene end was trimmed by 1 base and the J gene end by 9 bases; junction bases not matched to a gene: 8. In DNA, the CDR3 is TGTGCCTGGAGTGCTGACAGGGCTTTGAAAGCTTTCTTT. Translated: CAWSADRALKAFF.

The chain recombines TRBV19 with TRBJ2-1, with 9 bases that match TRBD2. CDR1 and CDR2 from the germline V gene are LNHDA and SQIVND (reference sequence). This CDR3 has 16 amino acids. The J segment lost 7 bases and the V segment lost 4 bases, leaving 11 bases of the junction unmatched. The CDR3, as DNA: TGTGCCAGTAGTACCCGTGGCGGGAGGGCCGCGAATGAGCAGTTCTTC. Translating it yields CASSTRGGRAANEQFF. The complete variable domain, with remaining parts taken from reference TRBV19 and TRBJ2-1, reads DGGITQSPKYLFRKEGQNVTLSCEQNLNHDAMYWYRQDPGQGLRLIYYSQIVNDFQKGDIAEGYSVSREKKESFPLTVTSAQKNPTAFYLCASSTRGGRAANEQFFGPGTRLTVL.

V usage is TRBV4-1 and J usage is TRBJ2-7; 8 nucleotides match TRBD1. This CDR3 is 14 amino acids long. Germline trimming cut 9 bases from V and 1 base from J; bases unmatched to any gene: 8. Germline-derived CDR1 and CDR2 are MGHRA and YSYEKL. CDR3 DNA: TGCGCCAGTGCCCCGGACAGGGCGTCCTACGAGCAGTACTTC. Its translation: CASAPDRASYEQYF.

J is TRBJ2-4 and V is TRBV19; 10 bases map to TRBD1. Germline trimming cut 5 bases from V and 1 base from J; bases unmatched to any gene: 5. Germline CDR1 LNHDA, CDR2 SQIVND (reference sequence). The CDR3 spans 16 residues. CDR3 protein: CASSGGQGTAKNIQYF. The CDR3 DNA follows: TGTGCCAGTAGTGGGGGACAGGGGACGGCCAAAAACATTCAGTACTTC.

This chain uses TRBV3-1 (or the pseudogene TRBV3-2) with TRBJ2-3, with a tentative D call TRBD1 (5 bases). The CDR3 consists of 15 residues. Deletions cut 0 bases from V and 0 bases from J, with 7 bases between. Germline loops: CDR1 LGHDT, CDR2 YNNKEL (reference sequence). The CDR3: CASSQEAGSTDTQYF. The CDR3 coding sequence is TGTGCCAGCAGCCAAGAGGCAGGGAGCACAGATACGCAGTATTTT.

CDR3 region: CATAGTGVGNTEAFF. The CDR3 nucleotides read TGTGCCACAGCCGGGACAGGGGTCGGGAACACTGAAGCTTTCTTT. This chain joins TRBV10-3 and TRBJ1-1; 10 nucleotides agree with TRBD1. The CDR3 is 15 residues long. In germline, CDR1 is ENHRY, CDR2 SYGVKD. J gave up 1 base and V 10 bases, and 9 bases lay outside the gene matches.

The chain couples TRBV7-2 to TRBJ1-6; 7 bases are shared with TRBD1. The ends lost 5 bases at V and 5 bases at J; junction bases unmatched: 6. The CDR3 is 15 amino acids. Germline CDR1 and CDR2: SGHTA and FQGNSA. CDR3 coding DNA: TGTGCCAGCAGCCCTCAGGGGGGTAATAATTCACCCCTCCACTTT. It translates to CASSPQGGNNSPLHF.

This clone was detected a few times. DNA for the CDR3: TGTGCCAGCAGCTTAGCGGGAGGGCCAGATACGCAGTATTTT. This sequence encodes CASSLAGGPDTQYF. The chain couples TRBV11-2 to TRBJ2-3; 8 positions match TRBD2. This CDR3 has 14 residues. V was clipped by 1 base and J by 4 bases; unmatched bases: 1. Germline V gene sequence: CDR1 SGHAT, CDR2 FQNNGV.

The rearrangement links TRBV7-2 to TRBJ1-5; possibly TRBD1 for D (6 bases). Germline CDR1 is SGHTA and CDR2 is FQGNSA. Between the trimmed V and J ends, which lost 0 bases and 4 bases, there was a span of 10 bases. The CDR3 is made up of 15 amino acids. CDR3 DNA: TGTGCCAGCAGCTTAGCAACAGGGATGAATCAGCCCCAGCATTTT. Protein sequence: CASSLATGMNQPQHF.

The chain is built from TRBV6-6 and TRBJ2-7; D is unresolved. CDR3 length: 13 residues. V lost 5 bases and J lost 5, with 13 bases in between. The germline V gene encodes CDR1 MNHNY and CDR2 SVGAGI (reference sequence). The CDR3 nucleotides are TGTGCCAGCAGTACCAGTCGTGTCGACGAGCAGTACTTC. This encodes CASSTSRVDEQYF.